The entry below gives a single TCR beta chain sequence along with its context. The entry originates in a study of identical twins. TCRdb used MiXCR to reprocess the 5' RACE reads, holding one entry per CDR3 protein. The sample carries approximately 890,000 distinct CDR3 sequences, more than 9% recorded once. These records were also assigned to another study, of yellow fever vaccine responses in identical twins.

Sequences were obtained from PBMCs. The sequence derives from a woman aged 18-30 years in good health.

In DNA form, the CDR3 reads TGCAGTGCTTCGCCCGTCTTGGCGGGGGGACACAATGAGCAGTTCTTC. Amino acid sequence: CSASPVLAGGHNEQFF. The rearrangement links TRBV20-1 to TRBJ2-1; 8 bases line up with TRBD2. The V gene's germline CDR1 is DFQATT and CDR2 SNEGSKA (reference sequence). V was clipped by 5 bases and J by 5 bases; unmatched bases: 14. This CDR3 comprises 16 residues.